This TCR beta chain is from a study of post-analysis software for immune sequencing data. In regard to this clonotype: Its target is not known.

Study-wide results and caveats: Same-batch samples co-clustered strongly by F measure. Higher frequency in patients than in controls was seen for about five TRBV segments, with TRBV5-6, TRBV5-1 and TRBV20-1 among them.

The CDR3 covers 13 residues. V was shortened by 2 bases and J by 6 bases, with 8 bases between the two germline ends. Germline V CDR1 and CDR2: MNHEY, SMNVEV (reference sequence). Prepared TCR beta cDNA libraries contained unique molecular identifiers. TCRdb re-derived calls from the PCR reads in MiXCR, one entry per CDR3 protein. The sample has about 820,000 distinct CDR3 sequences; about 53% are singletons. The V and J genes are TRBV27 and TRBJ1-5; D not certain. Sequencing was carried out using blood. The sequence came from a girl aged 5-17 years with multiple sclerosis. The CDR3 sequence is CASSLGSGQPQHF. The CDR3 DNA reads TGTGCCAGCAGTTTAGGGTCGGGTCAGCCCCAGCATTTT.